The 20 T cell receptor beta chains reported below all come from one sample, sequenced in a study of blood T cell repertoires in COVID-19. Repertoires were generated with immunoSEQ multiplex PCR, while TCRdb's copy carries only in-frame clones and drops some. The sample holds 170,000 or so clones; around 89% are singletons and the top ten take approximately 7%. The sequenced sample consisted of PBMCs or T cells enriched from blood (not recorded which). These receptors were collected from a woman between 45 and 65 years old who had recovered from COVID-19.

In nucleotides, the CDR3 is TGTGCCAGCAGCCCCTTGGGAGACAGGGGAGCAGGCTACACCTTC. It encodes CASSPLGDRGAGYTF. This sequence joins TRBV5-5 and TRBJ1-2, with 8 bases that match TRBD1. The CDR3 spans 15 residues. Germline values: CDR1 SGHKS, CDR2 YYEKEE (reference sequence). V was clipped by 4 bases and J by 8 bases; unmatched bases: 13.

The genes are TRBV18 and TRBJ2-3; the D is unclear. Trimming stripped 3 bases from V and 6 bases from J, with 13 bases between. There are 14 residues in the CDR3. Germline CDR1 reads KGHSH; CDR2 reads LQKENI. Written as DNA, the CDR3 is TGTGCCAGCTCACCTTTAGACTTGGCCGATACGCAGTATTTT. It translates to CASSPLDLADTQYF.

The gene calls are TRBV7-3 and TRBJ2-2, with TRBD1 as a possible D gene (5 bases). The CDR3 totals 14 residues. Per germline, CDR1 SGHTA and CDR2 FQGTGA. Trimming removed 2 bases at V and 2 bases at J, with 6 bases between. The CDR3 loop reads CASSLDSNTGELFF. CDR3 sequence (DNA): TGTGCCAGCAGCTTAGACAGTAACACCGGGGAGCTGTTTTTT. Filled out from reference TRBV7-3 and TRBJ2-2, the complete variable domain reads GAGVSQTPSNKVTEKGKYVELRCDPISGHTALYWYRQSLGQGPEFLIYFQGTGAADDSGLPNDRFFAVRPEGSVSTLKIQRTERGDSAVYLCASSLDSNTGELFFGEGSRLTVL.

The V call is TRBV9, the J call TRBJ1-2; maybe TRBD1 (6 bases). The V end lost 3 bases, the J end lost 0 bases, and 15 bases lay between the germline ends. Germline V gene data show CDR1 as SGDLS and CDR2 as YYNGEE. The CDR3 covers 16 residues. The CDR3 here is CASSGEQGLTNYGYTF. DNA of the CDR3: TGTGCCAGCAGCGGCGAACAGGGCTTAACTAACTATGGCTACACCTTC.

This chain links TRBV27 with TRBJ1-6, with D possibly being TRBD1 (6 bases). The CDR3 has 15 residues. Between the trimmed V and J ends, which lost 6 bases and 4 bases, there was a span of 13 bases. The germline V gene has CDR1 MNHEY and CDR2 SMNVEV (reference sequence). CDR3 residues: CASSPLTGYNSPLHF. DNA for the CDR3: TGTGCCAGCAGCCCGTTGACAGGTTATAATTCACCCCTCCACTTT.

This clone was observed a handful of times. As DNA, the CDR3 is TGTGCCAGTAGGGTACAGGGGGCGAACACTGAAGCTTTCTTT. This codes for CASRVQGANTEAFF. The chain uses TRBV19 and TRBJ1-1; 9 positions match TRBD1. Germline CDR1 reads LNHDA; CDR2 reads SQIVND (reference sequence). The ends lost 6 bases at V and 1 base at J; junction bases unmatched: 3. The CDR3 sequence is 14 residues long.

This chain joins TRBV9 and TRBJ2-2; maybe TRBD2 (5 bases). Trimming took 3 bases from V and 2 from J, leaving 14 bases between them. The germline CDR1 and CDR2 sequences are SGDLS and YYNGEE. This CDR3 is 16 amino acids long. The CDR3 DNA is TGTGCCAGCAGCGATACGACTAACTTTAACACCGGGGAGCTGTTTTTT. Translating gives CASSDTTNFNTGELFF.

The V and J genes are TRBV9 and TRBJ2-3; D call uncertain. The CDR3 has 16 amino acids. Per the germline V gene, CDR1 is SGDLS and CDR2 is YYNGEE. Trimming cost V 0 bases and J 0 bases, with 11 bases left between them. CDR3 sequence (DNA): TGTGCCAGCAGCGTAGCCCCAGCGCTGAGCACAGATACGCAGTATTTT. Protein sequence: CASSVAPALSTDTQYF.

J is TRBJ2-2 and V is TRBV6-6; D may be TRBD1 (8 bases). The length of the CDR3 is 18 residues. V lost 5 bases, J lost 6 bases, and 25 bases lay in between. Germline values: CDR1 MNHNY, CDR2 SVGAGI (reference sequence). CDR3: CASSRSTGRQGRAGELFF. The CDR3 nucleotides read TGTGCCAGCAGTCGAAGTACCGGTAGACAGGGGAGGGCCGGGGAGCTGTTTTTT.

This clone appeared a single time. CDR3 DNA: TGTGCCAGCAGTTCAACAGGTAGCCCTGGAAACACCATATATTTT. Amino acid sequence: CASSSTGSPGNTIYF. The chain has TRBV6-2 or TRBV6-3 and TRBJ1-3; D might be TRBD1 (5 bases). The CDR3 is 15 amino acids. The germline V gene has CDR1 MNHEY and CDR2 SVGEGT. Between the trimmed V and J ends, which lost 4 bases and 2 bases, there was a span of 12 bases.

The chain links TRBV24-1 to TRBJ2-1; a weak D match, TRBD2 (5 bases). The CDR3 runs to 13 residues. V was trimmed by 11 bases and J by 2 bases, leaving 12 bases between them. Per germline, CDR1 KGHDR and CDR2 SFDVKD. CDR3 loop: CAIGLSTYNEQFF. The DNA of the CDR3 is TGTGCCATCGGACTTTCAACCTACAATGAGCAGTTCTTC.

The J gene is TRBJ2-3, the V gene TRBV24-1, with D possibly being TRBD2 (5 bases). Germline CDR1 is KGHDR and CDR2 is SFDVKD. V was pared by 5 bases and J by 5 bases, with 16 bases between. The CDR3 is 15 amino acids. CDR3 coding DNA: TGTGCCACCAGTGTTGAGGACTCGGATGGAGATACGCAGTATTTT. Translation gives CATSVEDSDGDTQYF.

The chain is built from TRBV10-3 and TRBJ2-7; 10 bases are shared with TRBD1. The CDR3 has 13 amino acids. CDR1 and CDR2 (germline): ENHRY, SYGVKD. V shed 11 bases and J 2 bases; nucleotides not matched to a gene: 6. As DNA, the CDR3 is TGTGCCGTCGGGACAGGGGTCGCCTACGAGCAGTACTTC. It is translated as CAVGTGVAYEQYF.

A single count supports this clone. The V gene is TRBV2, the J gene TRBJ2-7, with D maybe TRBD1 (5 bases). Germline V gene lookup returns CDR1 SNHLY and CDR2 FYNNEI. CDR3 length: 13 residues. V was cut by 8 bases and J by 5 bases, with 16 bases left in between. CDR3 in amino acids: CASVPQGVHEQYF. The CDR3 coding sequence is TGTGCCAGCGTTCCCCAGGGCGTGCACGAGCAGTACTTC.

The chain combines TRBV12-3 or TRBV12-4 with TRBJ2-7, with D maybe TRBD1 (5 bases). The V gene lost 3 bases and the J gene lost 3 bases, with 6 bases spanning the gap. The CDR3 has 12 residues. The CDR3 bases are TGTGCCAGCAGTTTTAGGGGCTACGAGCAGTACTTC. Translating gives CASSFRGYEQYF.

The genes are TRBV9 and TRBJ1-1; no clear D gene. CDR1 and CDR2 (germline): SGDLS, YYNGEE. The CDR3 contains 14 residues. V lost 0 bases, J lost 1 base, and 7 bases lay in between. CDR3 sequence (DNA): TGTGCCAGCAGCGTAGGACTCACGAACACTGAAGCTTTCTTT. Translating it yields CASSVGLTNTEAFF.

V is TRBV6-5 and J is TRBJ1-5; TRBD1 aligns across 11 bases. The CDR3 extends over 15 amino acids. Unmatched junction bases numbered 3, after V lost 2 bases and J lost 6 bases. CDR1 is MNHEY and CDR2 is SVGAGI in the germline V gene. The CDR3, as DNA: TGTGCCAGCAGTTACGGACAGGGGGCAGGTCAGCCCCAGCATTTT. Translating it yields CASSYGQGAGQPQHF.

This clone occurred once. This chain links TRBV7-6 with TRBJ1-2, with D tentatively TRBD1 (6 bases). With 7 bases removed from V and 4 bases from J, the gap between germline ends came to 22 bases. Germline CDR1 and CDR2: SGHVS and FNYEAQ. The CDR3 totals 16 residues. Written as DNA, the CDR3 is TGTGCCAGCAAAAAGGGACCGGGGGCGGGGGTCTATGGCTACACCTTC. It translates to CASKKGPGAGVYGYTF. The full variable domain, with the rest looked up from reference TRBV7-6 and TRBJ1-2, is GAGVSQSPRYKVTKRGQDVALRCDPISGHVSLYWYRQALGQGPEFLTYFNYEAQQDKSGLPNDRFSAERPEGSISTLTIQRTEQRDSAMYRCASKKGPGAGVYGYTFGSGTRLTVV.

This clone was seen only once. The chain combines TRBV4-3 with TRBJ1-1; perhaps TRBD1 as D (6 bases). V dropped 3 bases and J dropped 10 bases, with 15 bases sitting between them. This CDR3 is 13 amino acids long. Germline V gene data show CDR1 as LGHNA and CDR2 as YSLEER. The CDR3 is CASSQAQGSVAFF. The CDR3 nucleotides read TGCGCCAGCAGCCAGGCACAGGGATCTGTAGCTTTCTTT.

The J gene is TRBJ2-5, the V gene TRBV7-9, with D perhaps matching TRBD1 (5 bases). The CDR3 is 16 residues long. V gave up 3 bases and J gave up 1 base, with 15 bases separating them. The germline CDR1 and CDR2 sequences are SEHNR and FQNEAQ (reference sequence). The CDR3 DNA is TGTGCCAGCAGCTTGATGCAGAAGGGGTTCCAAGAGACCCAGTACTTC. Its translation: CASSLMQKGFQETQYF.